Listed below are T cell receptor beta chains from one sample, sequenced in a study of T cells after yellow fever vaccination. TCRdb used MiXCR to reprocess the 5' RACE reads, holding one entry per CDR3 protein. Altogether some 250,000 distinct CDR3 sequences are present, 3.6% being singletons, with the ten largest covering roughly a fifth. Sequenced here: PBMCs, sampled 15 days after the yellow fever booster vaccination. The receptors were sampled from a man aged 18 to 30 who received the YFV17D yellow fever vaccine. CDR3s include the opening cysteine and the closing phenylalanine or tryptophan. Fields, in order: D gene, clone size, J gene, V gene, CDR3 length, CDR3 DNA, CDR3 protein. The D gene is left open where the match is weak. Only part of the rows carry a size: once, few, many, or a class if the clone is expanded.

D gene: TRBD1; clone size: many; J gene: TRBJ2-1; V gene: TRBV12-3/TRBV12-4; CDR3 length: 15; CDR3 DNA: TGTGCCAGCAGCTTCCGACAGGGAGAGGACAATGAGCAGTTCTTC; CDR3 protein: CASSFRQGEDNEQFF
D gene: .; clone size: many; J gene: TRBJ2-5; V gene: TRBV7-9; CDR3 length: 16; CDR3 DNA: TGTGCCAGACGGGGGAGTAAGTTTTGGGTCCAAGAGACCCAGTACTTC; CDR3 protein: CARRGSKFWVQETQYF
D gene: .; clone size: many; J gene: TRBJ1-6; V gene: TRBV12-3/TRBV12-4; CDR3 length: 12; CDR3 DNA: TGTGCCAGCAGTTTTTTTGATTCACCCCTCCACTTT; CDR3 protein: CASSFFDSPLHF
D gene: .; clone size: many; J gene: TRBJ2-3; V gene: TRBV7-2; CDR3 length: 13; CDR3 DNA: TGTGCCAGCAGCTTAGGGTTCAGTGTAACGCAGTATTTT; CDR3 protein: CASSLGFSVTQYF
D gene: .; clone size: many; J gene: TRBJ1-2; V gene: TRBV7-2; CDR3 length: 14; CDR3 DNA: TGTGCCAGCAGCTCCCCGGGGGGGGCCTATGGCTACACCTTC; CDR3 protein: CASSSPGGAYGYTF
D gene: .; clone size: many; J gene: TRBJ2-7; V gene: TRBV20-1; CDR3 length: 13; CDR3 DNA: TGCAGTGCTAGAGGTTGGCAATCCTACGAGCAGTACTTC; CDR3 protein: CSARGWQSYEQYF
D gene: TRBD1; clone size: many; J gene: TRBJ1-2; V gene: TRBV29-1; CDR3 length: 12; CDR3 DNA: TGCAGCGCTGGACAGGGCAGCTATGGCTACACCTTC; CDR3 protein: CSAGQGSYGYTF
D gene: .; clone size: many; J gene: TRBJ1-3; V gene: TRBV2; CDR3 length: 16; CDR3 DNA: TGTGCCAGCAGCCAGATCGACAGGCCGGTGGGAAACACCATATATTTT; CDR3 protein: CASSQIDRPVGNTIYF
D gene: .; clone size: many; J gene: TRBJ1-1; V gene: TRBV3-1; CDR3 length: 13; CDR3 DNA: TGTGCCAGCAGCCAAAGGGTGAACACTGAAGCTTTCTTT; CDR3 protein: CASSQRVNTEAFF
D gene: .; clone size: many; J gene: TRBJ2-7; V gene: TRBV5-1; CDR3 length: 15; CDR3 DNA: TGCGCCAGCAGCTGGGGGATTGGAGACTCCTACGAGCAGTACTTC; CDR3 protein: CASSWGIGDSYEQYF
D gene: .; clone size: many; J gene: TRBJ2-1; V gene: TRBV12-3/TRBV12-4; CDR3 length: 12; CDR3 DNA: TGTGCCAGCAGTTTTAAGGGCAGTGAGCAGTTCTTC; CDR3 protein: CASSFKGSEQFF
D gene: .; clone size: many; J gene: TRBJ2-5; V gene: TRBV4-3; CDR3 length: 14; CDR3 DNA: TGCGCCAGCAGCCAAACTGCTAGCGTAGAGACCCAGTACTTC; CDR3 protein: CASSQTASVETQYF
D gene: TRBD1; clone size: many; J gene: TRBJ2-3; V gene: TRBV5-1; CDR3 length: 20; CDR3 DNA: TGCGCCAGCAGCTTGAGGACACCCAGCGTCGTGACAGGGGACGGGGGAAGGCAGTATTTT; CDR3 protein: CASSLRTPSVVTGDGGRQYF
D gene: .; clone size: many; J gene: TRBJ2-5; V gene: TRBV10-2; CDR3 length: 15; CDR3 DNA: TGCGCCAGCAGAGTAGTGAGGGGGGAACAAGAGACCCAGTACTTC; CDR3 protein: CASRVVRGEQETQYF
D gene: .; clone size: many; J gene: TRBJ1-6; V gene: TRBV3-1; CDR3 length: 12; CDR3 DNA: TGTGCCAGCAGCCAAGATTCTCGAGCCCTCCACTTT; CDR3 protein: CASSQDSRALHF
D gene: TRBD1; clone size: few; J gene: TRBJ2-2; V gene: TRBV13; CDR3 length: 15; CDR3 DNA: TGTGCCAGCACAGGCGTGGGACAGGCGTTCGGGGAGCTGTTTTTT; CDR3 protein: CASTGVGQAFGELFF
D gene: .; clone size: many; J gene: TRBJ2-2; V gene: TRBV5-1; CDR3 length: 14; CDR3 DNA: TGCGCCAGCAGCTTGGGACAGCCCACCGGGGAGCTGTTTTTT; CDR3 protein: CASSLGQPTGELFF
D gene: .; clone size: many; J gene: TRBJ2-2; V gene: TRBV2; CDR3 length: 15; CDR3 DNA: TGTGCCAGCCGCGCAAGCACTCAGAACACCGGGGAGCTGTTTTTT; CDR3 protein: CASRASTQNTGELFF
D gene: .; clone size: .; J gene: TRBJ1-6; V gene: TRBV14; CDR3 length: 15; CDR3 DNA: TGTGCCAGCAGCCAAGACTGGCAGAATAATTCACCCCTCCACTTT; CDR3 protein: CASSQDWQNNSPLHF
D gene: .; clone size: many; J gene: TRBJ2-2; V gene: TRBV27; CDR3 length: 13; CDR3 DNA: TGTGCCAGCAGTTTATGGGGGAACGGGGAGCTGTTTTTT; CDR3 protein: CASSLWGNGELFF
D gene: .; clone size: many; J gene: TRBJ2-3; V gene: TRBV5-4; CDR3 length: 14; CDR3 DNA: TGTGCCAGCAGCTTGGAGGGGCCAGCAGATACGCAGTATTTT; CDR3 protein: CASSLEGPADTQYF
D gene: .; clone size: many; J gene: TRBJ2-4; V gene: TRBV10-2; CDR3 length: 16; CDR3 DNA: TGCGCCAGCAGAGACACCTCCCTAGTTACCAAAAACATTCAGTACTTC; CDR3 protein: CASRDTSLVTKNIQYF
D gene: TRBD2; clone size: many; J gene: TRBJ2-1; V gene: TRBV7-3; CDR3 length: 14; CDR3 DNA: TGTGCCAGCAGCTCTCGCGGGGGGGCCGATGAGCAGTTCTTC; CDR3 protein: CASSSRGGADEQFF
D gene: .; clone size: few; J gene: TRBJ1-2; V gene: TRBV9; CDR3 length: 14; CDR3 DNA: TGTGCCAGCAGCGTAGTTCCGTCCAACTATGGCTACACCTTC; CDR3 protein: CASSVVPSNYGYTF
D gene: .; clone size: many; J gene: TRBJ1-1; V gene: TRBV20-1; CDR3 length: 13; CDR3 DNA: TGCAGTGTGTCTGGGATGGCGAACACTGAAGCTTTCTTT; CDR3 protein: CSVSGMANTEAFF
D gene: .; clone size: many; J gene: TRBJ2-3; V gene: TRBV7-2; CDR3 length: 13; CDR3 DNA: TGTGCCAGCAGCTTCCTCCCGGGGGATACGCAGTATTTT; CDR3 protein: CASSFLPGDTQYF
D gene: TRBD1; clone size: many; J gene: TRBJ2-7; V gene: TRBV5-1; CDR3 length: 14; CDR3 DNA: TGCGCCAGCAGCTTACAGGGGGGTATCTACGAGCAGTACTTC; CDR3 protein: CASSLQGGIYEQYF
D gene: .; clone size: many; J gene: TRBJ1-1; V gene: TRBV5-1; CDR3 length: 15; CDR3 DNA: TGCGCCAGCAGCCCAATTACAGGTATGAACACTGAAGCTTTCTTT; CDR3 protein: CASSPITGMNTEAFF
D gene: TRBD1; clone size: many; J gene: TRBJ2-7; V gene: TRBV6-5; CDR3 length: 15; CDR3 DNA: TGTGCCAGCAGTAGGGACAGGGTAGCTCGGGACGAGCAGTACTTC; CDR3 protein: CASSRDRVARDEQYF
D gene: .; clone size: .; J gene: TRBJ1-2; V gene: TRBV2; CDR3 length: 14; CDR3 DNA: TGTGCCAGGGGTCGACATGATCGGGATTATGGCTACACCTTC; CDR3 protein: CARGRHDRDYGYTF
D gene: TRBD1; clone size: many; J gene: TRBJ2-6; V gene: TRBV6-6; CDR3 length: 23; CDR3 DNA: TGTGCCAGCAGTTACTTTCTAGCGGTGGACAGGGGGCCTCAGAGCTCTGGGGCCAACGTCCTGACTTTC; CDR3 protein: CASSYFLAVDRGPQSSGANVLTF
D gene: .; clone size: many; J gene: TRBJ2-3; V gene: TRBV7-2; CDR3 length: 15; CDR3 DNA: TGTGCCAGCAGCTTAGCTAGCGGATACACAGATACGCAGTATTTT; CDR3 protein: CASSLASGYTDTQYF
D gene: .; clone size: once; J gene: TRBJ1-5; V gene: TRBV27; CDR3 length: 16; CDR3 DNA: TGTGCCAGCAGTCCAAGGCGGACCAGGAGCAATCGGCCCCAGCATTTT; CDR3 protein: CASSPRRTRSNRPQHF
D gene: .; clone size: many; J gene: TRBJ1-1; V gene: TRBV7-3; CDR3 length: 13; CDR3 DNA: TGTGCCAGCAGTTCACAGTCAAACACTGAAGCTTTCTTT; CDR3 protein: CASSSQSNTEAFF
D gene: .; clone size: many; J gene: TRBJ1-1; V gene: TRBV20-1; CDR3 length: 12; CDR3 DNA: TGCAGTGCCAGACACTCCTCGGGGGAAGCTTTCTTT; CDR3 protein: CSARHSSGEAFF
D gene: .; clone size: many; J gene: TRBJ2-5; V gene: TRBV10-3; CDR3 length: 15; CDR3 DNA: TGTGCCATCAGACTAGCCAGCACCGGGGAGGAGACCCAGTACTTC; CDR3 protein: CAIRLASTGEETQYF
D gene: TRBD1; clone size: many; J gene: TRBJ2-6; V gene: TRBV7-9; CDR3 length: 17; CDR3 DNA: TGTGCCAGCAGCTCGCCGGGACAGCTCTCTGGGGCCAACGTCCTGACTTTC; CDR3 protein: CASSSPGQLSGANVLTF
D gene: .; clone size: many; J gene: TRBJ2-7; V gene: TRBV7-6; CDR3 length: 16; CDR3 DNA: TGTGCCAGCAGCCCCTCGGACATGGGGGACTCCTACGAGCAGTACTTC; CDR3 protein: CASSPSDMGDSYEQYF
D gene: .; clone size: many; J gene: TRBJ1-1; V gene: TRBV2; CDR3 length: 15; CDR3 DNA: TGTGCCAGCAGTCCTCGACAGGTTAGGGACACTGAAGCTTTCTTT; CDR3 protein: CASSPRQVRDTEAFF
D gene: .; clone size: many; J gene: TRBJ2-5; V gene: TRBV15; CDR3 length: 16; CDR3 DNA: TGTGCCACCAGCAGAGGTGAGAGCGCATCCCAGGAGACCCAGTACTTC; CDR3 protein: CATSRGESASQETQYF